Below are 30 T cell receptor beta chains sequenced from a single sample in a study of OX40 agonist ivuxolimab in advanced cancers. Libraries were made using the immunoSEQ multiplex PCR assay. TCRdb re-hosts the immuneACCESS table, in-frame sequences only. Its copies lack some clones; in the studies checked, an unresolved V gene accounts for under half of them, and the cause for the rest is not known. Across this sample there are about 51,000 clones, with around 77% seen only once. Of the sample, around 2% is held by the ten largest clones. The sequencing used CD4+ or CD8+ T cells sorted from blood, collected in a trial of the OX40 agonist ivuxolimab. Every receptor here comes from an adult with an advanced solid tumor such as melanoma, head and neck, liver or kidney cancer.

This clone was seen a single time. The V gene is TRBV5-1, the J gene TRBJ2-1; TRBD1 is a possible D gene (5 bases). The V gene lost 1 base and the J gene lost 8 bases, with 13 bases spanning the gap. Germline loops: CDR1 SGHRS, CDR2 YFSETQ. This CDR3 comprises 14 residues. CDR3 DNA sequence: TGCGCCAGCAGCTTGACCCTGACAGTCCATGAGCAGTTCTTC. Amino acid sequence: CASSLTLTVHEQFF.

This sequence joins TRBV2 and TRBJ1-1; possible D gene TRBD1, 5 bases. Germline V gene sequence: CDR1 SNHLY, CDR2 FYNNEI. This CDR3 is 13 amino acids long. V lost 1 base and J lost 5, with 8 bases in between. CDR3 in DNA: TGTGCCAGCAGTGAAGAGGAGGGGACTGAAGCTTTCTTT. Residues: CASSEEEGTEAFF. The whole variable domain, filled in from reference TRBV2 and TRBJ1-1, reads EPEVTQTPSHQVTQMGQEVILRCVPISNHLYFYWYRQILGQKVEFLVSFYNNEISEKSEIFDDQFSVERPDGSNFTLKIRSTKLEDSAMYFCASSEEEGTEAFFGQGTRLTVV.

This chain connects TRBV28 to TRBJ2-7; D not resolved. Trimming cost V 3 bases and J 0 bases, with 12 bases left between them. Germline CDR1 is MDHEN and CDR2 is SYDVKM. The CDR3 runs to 15 residues. CDR3 nucleotide sequence: TGTGCCAGCAGTTTGCGGCAGGTCAGCTCCTACGAGCAGTACTTC. Protein product: CASSLRQVSSYEQYF.

The V and J genes are TRBV27 and TRBJ2-1; 11 bases are a match to TRBD2. J was trimmed by 6 bases and V by 1 base; bases with no gene match: 8. The CDR3 sequence is 17 residues long. Germline values: CDR1 MNHEY, CDR2 SMNVEV (reference sequence). CDR3: CASSLLPSGGRGNEQFF. DNA for the CDR3: TGTGCCAGCAGTTTATTGCCTAGCGGGGGGAGGGGCAATGAGCAGTTCTTC.

The CDR3 coding sequence is TGTGCCAGTAGGGGAGGGAGTTCCTACGAGCAGTACTTC. Protein: CASRGGSSYEQYF. This chain uses TRBV6-5 with TRBJ2-7, with 7 bases matching TRBD2. Germline trimming cut 9 bases from V and 1 base from J; bases unmatched to any gene: 6. The CDR3 loop spans 13 amino acids. Germline values: CDR1 MNHEY, CDR2 SVGAGI.

The chain joins TRBV7-9 to TRBJ2-1; 8 bases align to TRBD1. This CDR3 has 17 amino acids. Germline trimming cut 6 bases from V and 0 bases from J; bases unmatched to any gene: 10. Per germline, CDR1 SEHNR and CDR2 FQNEAQ (reference sequence). CDR3 amino acids: CASRHTGGLSSYNEQFF. Here the CDR3 DNA reads TGTGCCAGCAGGCATACAGGGGGTTTGAGCTCCTACAATGAGCAGTTCTTC.

This chain joins TRBV5-1 and TRBJ1-5; 7 nucleotides line up with TRBD1. The germline CDR1 and CDR2 sequences are SGHRS and YFSETQ. The CDR3 covers 15 residues. The V segment lost 4 bases and the J segment 0 bases; nucleotides outside the gene matches: 4. This CDR3 reads CASSEGTASNQPQHF. The CDR3 nucleotides are TGCGCCAGCAGCGAAGGGACAGCTAGCAATCAGCCCCAGCATTTT.

This chain uses TRBV7-3 with TRBJ2-4, with a tentative D call TRBD2 (6 bases). Germline lookup yields CDR1 SGHTA and CDR2 FQGTGA. This CDR3 contains 14 residues. Deletions cut 3 bases from V and 10 bases from J, with 16 bases between. Here the CDR3 reads CASSLNQGAGIQYF. For the CDR3, the DNA is TGTGCCAGCAGCTTGAATCAGGGCGCGGGAATTCAGTACTTC.

J is TRBJ2-7 and V is TRBV9, with TRBD1 matching over 8 bases. The trim removed 4 bases at V and 3 bases at J, leaving 9 bases unmatched. This CDR3 is built from 15 residues. CDR1 is SGDLS and CDR2 is YYNGEE in the germline V gene. The CDR3 nucleotides are TGTGCCAGCAGCACGACAACAGGGGGGTACTACGAGCAGTACTTC. It codes for CASSTTTGGYYEQYF.

This clone was counted a few times. J is TRBJ2-5 and V is TRBV10-3; D not resolved. Trimming took off 4 bases at V and 1 base at J, with 10 bases between the two ends. CDR1 and CDR2 from the germline V gene are ENHRY and SYGVKD. The CDR3 is 14 amino acids. CDR3 region: CAISGRLLQETQYF. DNA for the CDR3: TGTGCCATCAGTGGAAGACTCCTCCAAGAGACCCAGTACTTC.

CDR3 protein: CASSFGFGDGGDTQYF. The CDR3 bases are TGCGCCAGCAGCTTCGGCTTCGGCGACGGGGGAGATACGCAGTATTTT. V and J are TRBV5-1 and TRBJ2-3; D possibly corresponds to TRBD2 (6 bases). Germline-derived CDR1 and CDR2 are SGHRS and YFSETQ. Trimming removed 2 bases from V and 5 bases from J, with 18 bases in between. The CDR3 spans 16 residues.

This chain links TRBV28 with TRBJ1-3, with a possible D match to TRBD1 (6 bases). The CDR3 runs 16 residues. V was shortened by 4 bases and J by 0 bases, with 13 bases between the two germline ends. Germline assignment: CDR1 MDHEN and CDR2 SYDVKM. The CDR3 DNA sequence: TGTGCCAGCAGTTCCCCCGGGACACGCTCTGGAAACACCATATATTTT. Translating it yields CASSSPGTRSGNTIYF. The variable domain in full, with the rest retrieved from reference TRBV28 and TRBJ1-3, is DVKVTQSSRYLVKRTGEKVFLECVQDMDHENMFWYRQDPGLGLRLIYFSYDVKMKEKGDIPEGYSVSREKKERFSLILESASTNQTSMYLCASSSPGTRSGNTIYFGEGSWLTVV.

V is TRBV9 and J is TRBJ2-5, with 9 bases aligning to TRBD2. J was trimmed by 5 bases and V by 0 bases; bases with no gene match: 5. The CDR3 length is 15 residues. Germline V gives CDR1 SGDLS, CDR2 YYNGEE. The CDR3: CASSVGLAERETQYF. CDR3 in DNA: TGTGCCAGCAGCGTAGGACTAGCGGAGAGGGAGACCCAGTACTTC.

This clone was counted a few times. The chain uses TRBV10-2 and TRBJ2-1; tentatively, D is TRBD2 (6 bases). The CDR3 loop spans 14 amino acids. V was shortened by 5 bases and J by 0 bases, with 8 bases between the two germline ends. The germline V gene has CDR1 WSHSY and CDR2 SAAADI. CDR3 coding DNA: TGCGCCAGCAGTAGCGGGTCCTCCTACAATGAGCAGTTCTTC. Translating it yields CASSSGSSYNEQFF.

The chain couples TRBV19 to TRBJ1-5, with D unresolved. V lost 3 bases to trimming and J lost 0 bases, with 9 bases between them. CDR1 is LNHDA and CDR2 is SQIVND in the germline V gene (reference sequence). The CDR3 loop spans 15 amino acids. DNA for the CDR3: TGTGCCAGTAGTATTCGGGCAGATAGCAATCAGCCCCAGCATTTT. Amino acids: CASSIRADSNQPQHF.

V and J are TRBV18 and TRBJ2-5; the D is unclear. Germline values: CDR1 KGHSH, CDR2 LQKENI. With 2 bases removed from V and 4 bases from J, the gap between germline ends came to 5 bases. There are 12 residues in the CDR3. CDR3 sequence (DNA): TGTGCCAGCTCACCAATGGGAGAGACCCAGTACTTC. As protein: CASSPMGETQYF.

This clone was seen a single time. The chain is built from TRBV7-9 and TRBJ2-1, with 8 bases matching TRBD1. CDR3 length: 15 residues. J was trimmed by 3 bases and V by 0 bases; bases with no gene match: 1. In germline, CDR1 is SEHNR, CDR2 FQNEAQ (reference sequence). In DNA form, the CDR3 reads TGTGCCAGCAGCTTAGCACAGGGGGTCTACAATGAGCAGTTCTTC. Translating gives CASSLAQGVYNEQFF.

The genes are TRBV5-6 and TRBJ1-1; D gene uncertain. The CDR3 runs to 11 residues. Germline loops: CDR1 SGHDT, CDR2 YYEEEE. Trimming stripped 4 bases from V and 1 base from J, with 2 bases between. Here the CDR3 reads CASSQNTEAFF. CDR3 sequence (DNA): TGTGCCAGCAGCCAGAACACTGAAGCTTTCTTT.

CDR3 DNA: TGTGCCAGCAGTCCCACGCATCCCGGGGCTCTGGGGGAAAAACTGTTTTTT. Its protein is CASSPTHPGALGEKLFF. The chain is built from TRBV27 and TRBJ1-4, with a possible D match to TRBD1 (5 bases). The CDR3 has 17 amino acids. Trimming removed 5 bases at V and 8 bases at J, with 24 bases between. CDR1 and CDR2 from the germline V gene are MNHEY and SMNVEV (reference sequence). The complete variable domain, with remaining parts taken from reference TRBV27 and TRBJ1-4, reads EAQVTQNPRYLITVTGKKLTVTCSQNMNHEYMSWYRQDPGLGLRQIYYSMNVEVTDKGDVPEGYKVSRKEKRNFPLILESPSPNQTSLYFCASSPTHPGALGEKLFFGSGTQLSVL.

This rearrangement joins TRBV2 to TRBJ1-1; D unresolved. This CDR3 has 13 residues. CDR1 is SNHLY and CDR2 is FYNNEI in the germline V gene. Deletions cut 5 bases from V and 1 base from J, with 8 bases between. The CDR3 loop reads CASSSDPNTEAFF. The CDR3 bases are TGTGCCAGCAGTTCCGACCCGAACACTGAAGCTTTCTTT.

The V call is TRBV5-4, the J call TRBJ1-1; TRBD1 might be the D (5 bases). Germline CDR1 and CDR2: SGHNT and YYREEE (reference sequence). The CDR3 has 15 residues. The V end was cut by 0 bases, the J end by 1 base, with 10 bases between. CDR3 DNA: TGTGCCAGCAGCTTGGTGGGGGGTCGGAACACTGAAGCTTTCTTT. Translation: CASSLVGGRNTEAFF.

The rearrangement uses TRBV18 and TRBJ1-1; a possible D gene is TRBD1 (5 bases). The ends were cut back, 6 bases at V and 1 base at J, with 18 bases in the middle. Germline V gives CDR1 KGHSH, CDR2 LQKENI. The CDR3 runs 16 residues. The CDR3 nucleotides are TGTGCCAGCTCCCCCCAAGGCACGGGACCGAACACTGAAGCTTTCTTT. Its protein product is CASSPQGTGPNTEAFF.

The chain uses TRBV2 and TRBJ2-2; TRBD1 or TRBD2 may be the D gene (5 bases each). Looked up from germline, CDR1 is SNHLY and CDR2 is FYNNEI. Trimming cost V 5 bases and J 6 bases, with 13 bases left between them. This CDR3 comprises 14 residues. The CDR3 DNA follows: TGTGCCAGCAGTAGGGACCGGGGCTCCGGGGAGCTGTTTTTT. The encoded protein is CASSRDRGSGELFF.

This chain connects TRBV5-1 to TRBJ1-4; unclear D gene. The V gene's germline CDR1 is SGHRS and CDR2 YFSETQ. V lost 4 bases, J lost 0 bases, and 10 bases lay in between. This CDR3 comprises 15 residues. The CDR3 spells CASSPAGTTNEKLFF. CDR3 sequence (DNA): TGCGCCAGCAGCCCGGCTGGGACAACTAATGAAAAACTGTTTTTT.

V and J are TRBV7-2 and TRBJ2-1, with 9 bases identical to TRBD1. CDR3 size: 15 residues. Germline CDR1 reads SGHTA; CDR2 reads FQGNSA. Trimming took 5 bases from V and 4 from J; bases not matched to a gene: 6. CDR3 DNA: TGTGCCAGCAGCGCCGGGACAGGGTCATACAATGAGCAGTTCTTC. Its protein product is CASSAGTGSYNEQFF.

The rearrangement links TRBV27 to TRBJ1-2; 10 positions agree with TRBD1. The CDR3 extends over 16 amino acids. The J segment lost 1 base and the V segment lost 3 bases, leaving 5 bases of the junction unmatched. Germline CDR1 MNHEY, CDR2 SMNVEV (reference sequence). CDR3 in DNA: TGTGCCAGCAGTTTCAAGGGACAGGGGCTTAACTATGGCTACACCTTC. It is translated as CASSFKGQGLNYGYTF.

This chain links TRBV7-9 with TRBJ2-5, with D possibly matching TRBD2 (6 bases). Germline V gene data show CDR1 as SEHNR and CDR2 as FQNEAQ (reference sequence). This CDR3 is built from 16 residues. V was shortened by 8 bases and J by 3 bases, with 22 bases between the two germline ends. The CDR3 DNA sequence: TGTGCCAGCCCCGGGGGAGCCCTAAGGGGAGAAGAGACCCAGTACTTC. Translated, it gives CASPGGALRGEETQYF. Full variable domain (missing parts from reference TRBV7-9 and TRBJ2-5): DTGVSQNPRHKITKRGQNVTFRCDPISEHNRLYWYRQTLGQGPEFLTYFQNEAQLEKSRLLSDRFSAERPKGSFSTLEIQRTEQGDSAMYLCASPGGALRGEETQYFGPGTRLLVL.

The chain recombines TRBV4-2 with TRBJ2-3; D is unresolved. V lost 0 bases and J lost 2, with 12 bases in between. The CDR3 runs to 16 residues. Germline-derived CDR1 and CDR2 are LGHNA and YNFKEQ. The chain's CDR3 is CASSQDWAIPTDTQYF. The CDR3 DNA reads as TGTGCCAGCAGCCAAGATTGGGCTATCCCCACAGATACGCAGTATTTT.

This clone was recorded only once. The chain employs TRBV7-8 and TRBJ2-5; 8 positions agree with TRBD1. Germline CDR1 SGHVS, CDR2 FQNEAQ. CDR3 length: 12 residues. With 4 bases clipped from V and 5 bases from J, the junction kept 0 bases outside the gene matches. The CDR3 region has the DNA TGTGCCAGCAGCTGGGACAGGGAGACCCAGTACTTC. Amino acid sequence: CASSWDRETQYF.

The V call is TRBV5-4, the J call TRBJ2-5; 10 bases fit TRBD2. Germline assignment: CDR1 SGHNT and CDR2 YYREEE (reference sequence). V shed 1 base and J 5 bases; nucleotides not matched to a gene: 5. The CDR3 totals 15 residues. CDR3 sequence: CASSLSSGRPETQYF. The CDR3 DNA is TGTGCCAGCAGCTTGAGTAGCGGGAGGCCGGAGACCCAGTACTTC.